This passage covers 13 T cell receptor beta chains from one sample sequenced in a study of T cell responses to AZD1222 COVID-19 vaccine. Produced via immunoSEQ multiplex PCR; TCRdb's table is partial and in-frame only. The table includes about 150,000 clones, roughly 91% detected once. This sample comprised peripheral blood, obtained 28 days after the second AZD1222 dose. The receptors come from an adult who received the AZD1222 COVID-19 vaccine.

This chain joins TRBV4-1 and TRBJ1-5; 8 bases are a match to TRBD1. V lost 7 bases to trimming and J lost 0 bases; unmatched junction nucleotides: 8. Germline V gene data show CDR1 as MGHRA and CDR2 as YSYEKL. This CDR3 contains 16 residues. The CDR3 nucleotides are TGCGCCAGCACCTTGGGGACAGGCCATAGCAATCAGCCCCAGCATTTT. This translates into CASTLGTGHSNQPQHF.

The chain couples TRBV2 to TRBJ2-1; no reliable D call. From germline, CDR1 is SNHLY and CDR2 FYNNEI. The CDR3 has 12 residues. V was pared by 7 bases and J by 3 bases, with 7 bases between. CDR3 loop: CASKRDYNEQFF. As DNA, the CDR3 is TGTGCCAGCAAAAGGGACTACAATGAGCAGTTCTTC. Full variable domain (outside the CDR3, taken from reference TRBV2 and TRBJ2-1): EPEVTQTPSHQVTQMGQEVILRCVPISNHLYFYWYRQILGQKVEFLVSFYNNEISEKSEIFDDQFSVERPDGSNFTLKIRSTKLEDSAMYFCASKRDYNEQFFGPGTRLTVL.

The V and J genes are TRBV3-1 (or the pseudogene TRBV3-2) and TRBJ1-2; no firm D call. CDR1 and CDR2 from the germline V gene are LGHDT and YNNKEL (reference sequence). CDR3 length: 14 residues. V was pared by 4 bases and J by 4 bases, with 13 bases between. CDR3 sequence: CASSPRASGYGYTF. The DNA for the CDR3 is TGTGCCAGCAGCCCTCGGGCCTCGGGCTATGGCTACACCTTC.

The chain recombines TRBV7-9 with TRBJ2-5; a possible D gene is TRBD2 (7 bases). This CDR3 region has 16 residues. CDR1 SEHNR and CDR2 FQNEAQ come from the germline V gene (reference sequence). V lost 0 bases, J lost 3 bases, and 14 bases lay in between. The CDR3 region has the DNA TGTGCCAGCAGCTTAGCGCTAGCGGAGGGGGAAGAGACCCAGTACTTC. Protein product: CASSLALAEGEETQYF.

The CDR3 nucleotides read TGTGCCAGCAGTAATAAGGCGGCCGGGGAGCTGTTTTTT. Translated, it gives CASSNKAAGELFF. This sequence joins TRBV6-5 and TRBJ2-2, with no clear D. This CDR3 region has 13 residues. The germline V gene encodes CDR1 MNHEY and CDR2 SVGAGI. Trimming took off 5 bases at V and 6 bases at J, with 10 bases between the two ends.

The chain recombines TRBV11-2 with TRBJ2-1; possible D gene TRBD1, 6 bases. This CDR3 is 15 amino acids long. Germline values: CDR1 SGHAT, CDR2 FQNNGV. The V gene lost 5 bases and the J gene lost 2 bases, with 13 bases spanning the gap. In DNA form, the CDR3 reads TGTGCCAGCAGCGCACAGGGTTCCACCTACAATGAGCAGTTCTTC. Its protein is CASSAQGSTYNEQFF.

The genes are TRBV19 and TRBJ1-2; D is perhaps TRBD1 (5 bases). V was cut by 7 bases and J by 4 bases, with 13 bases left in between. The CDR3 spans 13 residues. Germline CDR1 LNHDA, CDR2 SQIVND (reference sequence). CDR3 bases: TGTGCCAGTAAGGTTGGGGGGATCTATGGCTACACCTTC. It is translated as CASKVGGIYGYTF.

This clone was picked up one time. The CDR3 sequence is CASSVDPTNTEAFF. DNA for the CDR3: TGTGCCAGCAGCGTAGATCCGACGAACACTGAAGCTTTCTTT. V gene TRBV9 combines with J gene TRBJ1-1; no definite D call. CDR1 and CDR2 (germline): SGDLS, YYNGEE. With 0 bases removed from V and 1 base from J, the gap between germline ends came to 7 bases. CDR3 size: 14 residues.

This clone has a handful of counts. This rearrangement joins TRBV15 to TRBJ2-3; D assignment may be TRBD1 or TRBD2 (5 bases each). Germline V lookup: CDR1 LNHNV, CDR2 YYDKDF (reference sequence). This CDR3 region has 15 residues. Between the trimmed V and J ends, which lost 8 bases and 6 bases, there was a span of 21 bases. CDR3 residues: CATASGQGEADTQYF. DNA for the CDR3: TGTGCCACCGCGAGTGGCCAGGGAGAGGCGGATACGCAGTATTTT.

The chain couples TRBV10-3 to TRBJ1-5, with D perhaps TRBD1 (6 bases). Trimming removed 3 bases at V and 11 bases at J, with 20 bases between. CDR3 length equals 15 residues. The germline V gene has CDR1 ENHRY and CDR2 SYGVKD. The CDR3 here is CAISDLGHSSSAQHF. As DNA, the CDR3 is TGTGCCATCAGTGACTTGGGACATAGCAGTTCAGCCCAGCATTTT.

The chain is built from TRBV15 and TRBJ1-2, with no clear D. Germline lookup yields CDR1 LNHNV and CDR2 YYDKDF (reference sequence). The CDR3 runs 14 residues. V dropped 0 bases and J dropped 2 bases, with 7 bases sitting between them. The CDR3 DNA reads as TGTGCCACCAGCAGAGATCTAATGAACTATGGCTACACCTTC. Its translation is CATSRDLMNYGYTF.

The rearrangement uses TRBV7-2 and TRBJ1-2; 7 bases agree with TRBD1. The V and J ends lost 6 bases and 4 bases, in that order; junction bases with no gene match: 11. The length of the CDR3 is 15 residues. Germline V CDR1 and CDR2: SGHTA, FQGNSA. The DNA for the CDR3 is TGTGCCAGCAGAGCCTCGACAGGGAGTGGCTATGGCTACACCTTC. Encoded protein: CASRASTGSGYGYTF. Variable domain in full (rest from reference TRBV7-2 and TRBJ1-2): GAGVSQSPSNKVTEKGKDVELRCDPISGHTALYWYRQSLGQGLEFLIYFQGNSAPDKSGLPSDRFSAERTGGSVSTLTIQRTQQEDSAVYLCASRASTGSGYGYTFGSGTRLTVV.

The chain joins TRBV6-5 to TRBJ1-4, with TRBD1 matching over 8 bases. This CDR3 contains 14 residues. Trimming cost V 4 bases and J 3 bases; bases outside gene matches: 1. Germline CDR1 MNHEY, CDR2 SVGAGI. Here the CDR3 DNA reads TGTGCCAGCAGTTCGACAGGGGCTAATGAAAAACTGTTTTTT. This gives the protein CASSSTGANEKLFF.